The 24 T cell receptor beta chains given below trace back to one sample, sequenced in a study of blood T cell repertoires in COVID-19. Here immunoSEQ multiplex PCR was the method, and the copy in TCRdb shows in-frame clones only, minus some. In the table there are 120,000 or so clones, 81% of which are singletons. Sequencing input: peripheral blood. The receptors were gathered from a woman aged 50 to 65 with acute or convalescent COVID-19.

J is TRBJ1-2 and V is TRBV6-5; D gene uncertain. Deletions cut 7 bases from V and 0 bases from J, with 12 bases between. The CDR3 is 14 residues long. CDR1 and CDR2 from the germline V gene are MNHEY and SVGAGI. The CDR3 region has the DNA TGTGCCAGCAAGGTTGCGGAGTCTAACTATGGCTACACCTTC. Translating it yields CASKVAESNYGYTF.

As DNA, the CDR3 is TGTGCCAGCAGCCGCGCGAGTTCATCCTACAATGAGCAGTTCTTC. It codes for CASSRASSSYNEQFF. V gene TRBV7-2 combines with J gene TRBJ2-1; D is ambiguous. CDR1 SGHTA and CDR2 FQGNSA come from the germline V gene. The CDR3 runs to 15 residues. Between the trimmed V and J ends, which lost 5 bases and 1 base, there was a span of 12 bases.

This clone appeared a single time. This chain uses TRBV3-1 (or the pseudogene TRBV3-2) with TRBJ1-5; 7 positions match TRBD1. This CDR3 spans 14 amino acids. The germline gives CDR1 LGHDT, CDR2 YNNKEL (reference sequence). V dropped 4 bases and J dropped 7; count of bases not matched to a gene: 7. CDR3 amino acids: CASSRDRVNQPQHF. The CDR3 nucleotides are TGTGCCAGCAGCCGCGACAGGGTAAACCAGCCCCAGCATTTT.

The gene calls are TRBV7-9 and TRBJ2-5; TRBD2 matches at 8 bases. The V segment lost 0 bases and the J segment 5 bases; nucleotides outside the gene matches: 8. CDR3 length: 16 amino acids. Germline CDR1 is SEHNR and CDR2 is FQNEAQ (reference sequence). Written as DNA, the CDR3 is TGTGCCAGCAGCTTAGCGCTCGGGGGGGCCGAGGAGACCCAGTACTTC. The encoded protein is CASSLALGGAEETQYF.

The chain couples TRBV4-2 to TRBJ2-3; D uncertain. Trimming cost V 0 bases and J 1 base, with 11 bases left between them. CDR1 LGHNA and CDR2 YNFKEQ come from the germline V gene. The CDR3 loop spans 16 amino acids. Here the CDR3 DNA reads TGTGCCAGCAGCCAAGACCCGGGTTCACGCACAGATACGCAGTATTTT. Its protein is CASSQDPGSRTDTQYF.

This chain joins TRBV7-2 and TRBJ1-4, with D tentatively TRBD1 (6 bases). Germline V lookup: CDR1 SGHTA, CDR2 FQGNSA. Trimming left V 2 bases short and J 3 bases short, with 10 bases between. This CDR3 is built from 15 residues. The CDR3 loop reads CASSLSGTSNEKLFF. CDR3 nucleotide sequence: TGTGCCAGCAGCTTATCTGGGACATCTAATGAAAAACTGTTTTTT.

The rearrangement uses TRBV28 and TRBJ2-1; 8 positions agree with TRBD2. The CDR3 length is 15 residues. Germline V lookup: CDR1 MDHEN, CDR2 SYDVKM. V was pared by 1 base and J by 4 bases, with 3 bases of the junction left unmatched. For the CDR3, the DNA is TGTGCCAGCAGTTTATTACTAGCGGAATACAATGAGCAGTTCTTC. Residues: CASSLLLAEYNEQFF.

This sequence joins TRBV12-3 or TRBV12-4 and TRBJ1-2; tentative D call: TRBD1 (6 bases). This CDR3 has 11 residues. Trimming removed 6 bases from V and 6 bases from J, with 8 bases in between. This CDR3 reads CASSRGDGYTF. The CDR3 nucleotides are TGTGCCAGCAGCAGGGGAGATGGCTACACCTTC.

The gene calls are TRBV27 and TRBJ1-5, with 7 positions matching TRBD1. The V gene's germline CDR1 is MNHEY and CDR2 SMNVEV (reference sequence). V lost 6 bases, J lost 2 bases, and 22 bases stayed unmatched. The CDR3 has 20 residues. The CDR3 is CASSPQGQQGARGGNQPQHF. The CDR3 DNA reads as TGTGCCAGCAGCCCTCAGGGACAGCAAGGGGCAAGGGGAGGCAATCAGCCCCAGCATTTT.

The chain is built from TRBV11-1 and TRBJ1-2, with D unresolved. From germline, CDR1 is SGHAT and CDR2 FQDESV (reference sequence). Trimming stripped 0 bases from V and 0 bases from J, with 8 bases between. The CDR3 spans 15 residues. CDR3: CASSLASQSNYGYTF. Here the CDR3 DNA reads TGTGCCAGCAGCTTAGCGTCACAGTCTAACTATGGCTACACCTTC.

The chain links TRBV11-1 to TRBJ2-3, with 8 positions matching TRBD2. CDR1 is SGHAT, CDR2 FQDESV, per germline (reference sequence). The CDR3 runs to 14 residues. V shed 10 bases, J shed 0 bases, and the junction held 6 bases outside the gene matches. In DNA, the CDR3 is TGTGCCACGAAAGCGGGAGAGAGCACAGATACGCAGTATTTT. Amino acids: CATKAGESTDTQYF.

V is TRBV28 and J is TRBJ2-1, with D possibly TRBD2 on 6 matching bases. The V and J ends lost 6 bases and 0 bases respectively, with 12 bases between them. CDR1 and CDR2 (germline): MDHEN, SYDVKM. This CDR3 has 15 amino acids. CDR3 loop: CASRDLANSYNEQFF. The CDR3 region has the DNA TGTGCCAGCAGGGACCTAGCGAACTCCTACAATGAGCAGTTCTTC.

The chain combines TRBV7-5 with TRBJ1-1; no check of the table's D call, TRBD1, against the DNA was made. TRBV7-5 is deemed a pseudogene. The CDR3 totals 17 residues. The CDR3 DNA is TGTGCCAGAAGCTTAGTCGGGACAGGGGGCCGGAACACTGAAGCTTTCTTT. Translation gives CARSLVGTGGRNTEAFF.

The chain carries TRBV28 and TRBJ2-1; maybe TRBD2 (6 bases). The CDR3 contains 15 residues. Looked up from germline, CDR1 is MDHEN and CDR2 is SYDVKM. Trimming took off 4 bases at V and 1 base at J, with 11 bases between the two ends. The CDR3 region is CASSSGDRSYNEQFF. In nucleotides, the CDR3 is TGTGCCAGCAGTTCGGGAGATCGATCCTACAATGAGCAGTTCTTC.

This clone has a single count. The gene calls are TRBV5-1 and TRBJ1-2, with 9 nucleotides matching TRBD1. CDR1 is SGHRS, CDR2 YFSETQ, per germline. The CDR3 is 14 residues long. V was clipped by 8 bases and J by 4 bases; unmatched bases: 9. CDR3 in DNA: TGCGCCAGTTCCCCCACAGGGGGCTTCTATGGCTACACCTTC. Amino acids: CASSPTGGFYGYTF. Full variable domain (remainder filled in from reference TRBV5-1 and TRBJ1-2): KAGVTQTPRYLIKTRGQQVTLSCSPISGHRSVSWYQQTPGQGLQFLFEYFSETQRNKGNFPGRFSGRQFSNSRSEMNVSTLELGDSALYLCASSPTGGFYGYTFGSGTRLTVV.

This clone has just a few counts. The V and J genes are TRBV5-1 and TRBJ1-1, with TRBD1 as a possible D gene (5 bases). Trimming shortened V by 1 base and J by 4 bases, and 20 bases separated the two germline ends. CDR3 size: 17 residues. Germline lookup yields CDR1 SGHRS and CDR2 YFSETQ. The DNA of the CDR3 is TGCGCCAGCAGCTTGTTTTCTCTAACAGGAGCGAGCACTGAAGCTTTCTTT. It is translated as CASSLFSLTGASTEAFF.

The genes are TRBV9 and TRBJ1-2; D gene ambiguous. This CDR3 is built from 11 residues. Trimming took 2 bases from V and 11 from J, leaving 10 bases between them. CDR1 and CDR2 from the germline V gene are SGDLS and YYNGEE. The CDR3 nucleotides are TGTGCCAGCAGCGTTGCTATGAGATACACCTTC. It specifies CASSVAMRYTF.

The chain links TRBV5-1 to TRBJ2-2, with 8 bases matching TRBD1. The CDR3 has 15 amino acids. Trimming cost V 5 bases and J 5 bases; bases outside gene matches: 8. Looked up from germline, CDR1 is SGHRS and CDR2 is YFSETQ. The DNA of the CDR3 is TGCGCCAGCAGACGTGGGACAGGTGGAACCGGGGAGCTGTTTTTT. Protein sequence: CASRRGTGGTGELFF.

The chain recombines TRBV19 with TRBJ2-1; 11 bases match TRBD1. This CDR3 is 17 amino acids long. CDR1 and CDR2 (germline): LNHDA, SQIVND (reference sequence). With V trimmed by 4 bases and J by 7 bases, 12 bases remained unmatched. In nucleotides, the CDR3 is TGTGCCAGTAGTAGTATAAGGCCGGGACAGGGGGAGAATGAGCAGTTCTTC. Translated: CASSSIRPGQGENEQFF.

The rearrangement joins TRBV24-1 to TRBJ2-1; TRBD2 is a possible D gene (6 bases). The CDR3 runs to 17 residues. Germline assignment: CDR1 KGHDR and CDR2 SFDVKD. The V end lost 4 bases, the J end lost 2 bases, and 17 bases lay between the germline ends. CDR3 sequence (DNA): TGTGCCACCAGTGAAAAGACCGGGACTTTCGCCTACAATGAGCAGTTCTTC. Translation gives CATSEKTGTFAYNEQFF.

The rearrangement joins TRBV5-5 to TRBJ2-7; D is undetermined. V lost 1 base and J lost 0, with 14 bases in between. CDR1 and CDR2 from the germline V gene are SGHKS and YYEKEE (reference sequence). This CDR3 has 16 residues. CDR3 sequence (DNA): TGTGCCAGCAGCTTGTCCCCAGAAGCTAGCTCCTACGAGCAGTACTTC. Its translation: CASSLSPEASSYEQYF.

This chain joins TRBV12-3 or TRBV12-4 and TRBJ2-3; D remains ambiguous. The CDR3 runs 13 residues. Between the trimmed V and J ends, which lost 6 bases and 2 bases, there was a span of 9 bases. The CDR3 nucleotides read TGTGCCAGCAGAAAATCCTACACAGATACGCAGTATTTT. This gives the protein CASRKSYTDTQYF.

The V and J genes are TRBV27 and TRBJ1-1, with TRBD1 as a possible D gene (6 bases). Looked up from germline, CDR1 is MNHEY and CDR2 is SMNVEV (reference sequence). CDR3 length: 14 residues. V was pared by 6 bases and J by 2 bases, with 13 bases between. The CDR3 loop reads CASSDRLLNTEAFF. In DNA, the CDR3 is TGTGCCAGCAGCGACAGGCTCCTAAACACTGAAGCTTTCTTT.

DNA for the CDR3: TGTGCCAGCAGCTTAGTAGCGGGGAGCTCCTACGAGCAGTACTTC. This gives the protein CASSLVAGSSYEQYF. The V and J genes are TRBV7-2 and TRBJ2-7; the match to TRBD2 covers 8 bases. V lost 1 base to trimming and J lost 0 bases; unmatched junction nucleotides: 2. The CDR3 has 15 residues. The germline gives CDR1 SGHTA, CDR2 FQGNSA.